These 27 T cell receptor beta chains originate from one sample sequenced in a study of T cells after yellow fever vaccination. TCRdb independently ran MiXCR on the 5' RACE reads; one entry per CDR3 protein. The sample lists 250,000 to 350,000 distinct CDR3 sequences; around 6.8% were seen once. The sequenced sample was PBMCs, obtained around 45 days after the first yellow fever vaccination. These receptors all come from a man between 18 and 29 years old who received the YFV17D yellow fever vaccine.

J is TRBJ2-5 and V is TRBV4-3, with TRBD1 matching 7 bases. The CDR3 totals 16 residues. Germline V lookup: CDR1 LGHNA, CDR2 YSLEER. J gave up 2 bases and V 0 bases, and 6 bases lay outside the gene matches. CDR3 sequence (DNA): TGCGCCAGCAGCCAAGATCTTAGGACAGGTCAAGAGACCCAGTACTTC. Translated: CASSQDLRTGQETQYF.

The chain has TRBV27 and TRBJ2-3; TRBD2 agrees at 8 bases. With V trimmed by 5 bases and J by 0 bases, 10 bases remained unmatched. Germline CDR1 is MNHEY and CDR2 is SMNVEV (reference sequence). This CDR3 has 17 residues. The CDR3 here is CASSSGGGPPSTDTQYF. DNA of the CDR3: TGTGCCAGCAGTAGCGGGGGCGGTCCACCTAGCACAGATACGCAGTATTTT.

This clonotype came up many times. The J gene is TRBJ2-3, the V gene TRBV30, with a tentative D call TRBD2 (7 bases). V was clipped by 2 bases and J by 4 bases, with 13 bases between them. CDR1 is GTSNPN, CDR2 SVGIG, per germline (reference sequence). The CDR3 runs 14 residues. The CDR3 protein is CAWSITGGADTQYF. The DNA of the CDR3 is TGTGCCTGGAGTATCACGGGGGGCGCAGATACGCAGTATTTT.

The chain combines TRBV4-3 with TRBJ2-3; 11 bases are a match to TRBD2. Per germline, CDR1 LGHNA and CDR2 YSLEER. Trimming cost V 3 bases and J 2 bases; bases outside gene matches: 4. The CDR3 spans 16 residues. The CDR3 coding sequence is TGCGCCAGCAGCCAGTATAGCGGGGGGGCCACAGATACGCAGTATTTT. Translation: CASSQYSGGATDTQYF.

The rearrangement joins TRBV12-3 or TRBV12-4 to TRBJ2-4; D remains unclear. The CDR3 covers 12 residues. Trimming pared 7 bases from V and 5 bases from J, leaving 9 bases between. CDR3 nucleotides: TGTGCCAGCACTTTTACAGAAAACATTCAGTACTTC. It translates to CASTFTENIQYF.

The chain joins TRBV5-4 to TRBJ2-6; D unresolved. CDR3 length equals 15 residues. Per germline, CDR1 SGHNT and CDR2 YYREEE (reference sequence). The V end lost 4 bases, the J end lost 3 bases, and 11 bases lay between the germline ends. The CDR3 sequence: CASSTTAGGANVLTF. CDR3 nucleotides: TGTGCCAGCAGCACTACAGCTGGTGGGGCCAACGTCCTGACTTTC.

This clonotype was recorded a few times. The rearrangement links TRBV28 to TRBJ2-6; D is tentatively TRBD1 or TRBD2 (5 bases each). This CDR3 spans 17 amino acids. The V end lost 7 bases, the J end lost 2 bases, and 18 bases lay between the germline ends. In germline, CDR1 is MDHEN, CDR2 SYDVKM. CDR3 amino acids: CASTSEGPETGANVLTF. The CDR3 coding sequence is TGTGCCAGCACCTCTGAGGGGCCTGAAACTGGGGCCAACGTCCTGACTTTC. Variable domain in full (rest from reference TRBV28 and TRBJ2-6): DVKVTQSSRYLVKRTGEKVFLECVQDMDHENMFWYRQDPGLGLRLIYFSYDVKMKEKGDIPEGYSVSREKKERFSLILESASTNQTSMYLCASTSEGPETGANVLTFGAGSRLTVL.

The chain is built from TRBV5-1 and TRBJ2-4; D perhaps matches TRBD1 (5 bases). This CDR3 has 13 amino acids. In germline, CDR1 is SGHRS, CDR2 YFSETQ. V was trimmed by 1 base and J by 7 bases, leaving 9 bases between them. The DNA of the CDR3 is TGCGCCAGCAGCTTGAAAGGGGCCAACATTCAGTACTTC. Translating gives CASSLKGANIQYF.

V gene TRBV7-2 combines with J gene TRBJ1-2, with TRBD1 matching over 8 bases. J was trimmed by 4 bases and V by 2 bases; bases with no gene match: 3. The germline V gene encodes CDR1 SGHTA and CDR2 FQGNSA. The length of the CDR3 is 14 residues. The CDR3 nucleotides read TGTGCCAGCAGCTTAAAAACAGGGGGCTATGGCTACACCTTC. Residues: CASSLKTGGYGYTF.

V gene TRBV5-1 combines with J gene TRBJ2-7, with no clear D. Germline V lookup: CDR1 SGHRS, CDR2 YFSETQ. V gave up 3 bases and J gave up 3 bases, with 13 bases separating them. The CDR3 is 14 amino acids. The CDR3 DNA sequence: TGCGCCAGCAGCTCGAGCCCCCAGAACTACGAGCAGTACTTC. Protein product: CASSSSPQNYEQYF. Supplemented by reference TRBV5-1 and TRBJ2-7, the full variable domain reads KAGVTQTPRYLIKTRGQQVTLSCSPISGHRSVSWYQQTPGQGLQFLFEYFSETQRNKGNFPGRFSGRQFSNSRSEMNVSTLELGDSALYLCASSSSPQNYEQYFGPGTRLTVT.

This clonotype was observed a handful of times. The chain links TRBV5-8 to TRBJ2-1; TRBD1 matches at 9 bases. J was trimmed by 7 bases and V by 0 bases; bases with no gene match: 2. The CDR3 is 14 amino acids. Germline CDR1 is SGHTS and CDR2 is YDEGEE. The CDR3 DNA follows: TGTGCCAGCAGCTTGGGCGGACAGGGGAATGAGCAGTTCTTC. This sequence encodes CASSLGGQGNEQFF.

This clonotype has only a few counts. V and J are TRBV5-1 and TRBJ1-5, with D maybe TRBD1 (6 bases). Germline assignment: CDR1 SGHRS and CDR2 YFSETQ. Trimming shortened V by 4 bases and J by 6 bases, and 17 bases separated the two germline ends. This CDR3 region has 15 residues. The DNA of the CDR3 is TGCGCCAGCAGCCTAAACGGGGGCATGGCTCAGCCCCAGCATTTT. Its translation: CASSLNGGMAQPQHF.

A few counts support this clonotype. The CDR3 region has the DNA TGTGCCAGCAGCTTAGGACGCGGGGGAACCTCCTCCTACAATGAGCAGTTCTTC. Translation gives CASSLGRGGTSSYNEQFF. This sequence joins TRBV11-2 and TRBJ2-1; 7 bases map to TRBD2. J was trimmed by 0 bases and V by 1 base; bases with no gene match: 9. Looked up from germline, CDR1 is SGHAT and CDR2 is FQNNGV. This CDR3 has 18 residues.

The genes are TRBV12-3 or TRBV12-4 and TRBJ2-1; 10 bases are a match to TRBD1. The CDR3 is 18 amino acids. The CDR3 sequence: CTCSPRDRGLESYNEQFF. DNA of the CDR3: TGTACCTGCAGCCCCCGGGACAGGGGTCTTGAAAGCTACAATGAGCAGTTCTTC.

This clonotype has just a few counts. V is TRBV27 and J is TRBJ1-5; unclear D gene. Germline values: CDR1 MNHEY, CDR2 SMNVEV (reference sequence). With 1 base removed from V and 5 bases from J, the gap between germline ends came to 12 bases. The CDR3 totals 15 residues. CDR3 bases: TGTGCCAGCAGTTTATATGAGGATCCGGATCAGCCCCAGCATTTT. Amino acids: CASSLYEDPDQPQHF.

This clonotype was counted only a few times. A junction boundary mismatches the germline segment, possibly from a read error. The chain employs TRBV5-5 and TRBJ2-5; no clear D. Germline CDR1 reads SGHKS; CDR2 reads YYEKEE (reference sequence). The CDR3 is 12 residues long. The CDR3 loop is CASSLARRTLDF. CDR3 DNA: TGTGCCAGCAGCTTGGCGAGACGAACCCTAGACTTC.

The chain uses TRBV9 and TRBJ2-7; D unresolved. The CDR3 runs 17 residues. CDR1 and CDR2 from the germline V gene are SGDLS and YYNGEE. V lost 4 bases, J lost 0 bases, and 20 bases lay in between. Here the CDR3 DNA reads TGTGCCAGCAGCCTCGGACCCACCGAGGTAGCCTCCTACGAGCAGTACGTC. Translated: CASSLGPTEVASYEQYV.

J is TRBJ2-2 and V is TRBV12-3 or TRBV12-4, with D perhaps TRBD1 (6 bases). The V and J ends lost 4 bases and 2 bases respectively, with 11 bases between them. This CDR3 is 15 amino acids long. The CDR3 DNA reads TGTGCCAGCAGTTCTCGACAGGATAACACCGGGGAGCTGTTTTTT. Translation gives CASSSRQDNTGELFF.

The chain has TRBV5-1 and TRBJ2-7; D may be TRBD1 (5 bases). Germline values: CDR1 SGHRS, CDR2 YFSETQ. This CDR3 is built from 14 residues. V shed 7 bases and J shed 0 bases, with 14 bases lying between them. CDR3 in DNA: TGCGCCAGCGGCCTGACAGAGAGCTCCTACGAGCAGTACGTC. Amino acids: CASGLTESSYEQYV.

Concerning this clonotype itself: A read error may account for a junction end that differs from germline. The CDR3 DNA sequence: TGTGCTAGCAGCCCGCCTGGGGGCGAAATGGGTGAGCAGTTCTTC. Its protein product is CASSPPGGEMGEQFF. The genes are TRBV7-7 and TRBJ2-1, with a possible D match to TRBD1 (6 bases). The CDR3 extends over 15 amino acids. From germline, CDR1 is SSHAT and CDR2 FNYEAQ (reference sequence).

This clonotype was found many times. The chain links TRBV12-3 or TRBV12-4 to TRBJ2-2; D is uncertain. The CDR3 runs to 16 residues. V dropped 6 bases and J dropped 9 bases, with 23 bases sitting between them. CDR3: CASRDESGSSYRELFF. CDR3 nucleotide sequence: TGTGCCAGCAGGGACGAATCGGGCTCTTCCTATCGGGAGCTGTTTTTT.

The chain recombines TRBV20-1 with TRBJ2-7; D perhaps matches TRBD1 (5 bases). Trimming cost V 6 bases and J 3 bases, with 12 bases left between them. The CDR3 has 12 residues. The V gene's germline CDR1 is DFQATT and CDR2 SNEGSKA (reference sequence). The CDR3 is CSATTGYYEQYF. CDR3 DNA: TGCAGTGCGACAACAGGATACTACGAGCAGTACTTC.

This clonotype was counted a few times. V gene TRBV7-2 combines with J gene TRBJ2-2, with D unresolved. CDR3 length: 14 residues. Germline assignment: CDR1 SGHTA and CDR2 FQGNSA. V gave up 5 bases and J gave up 5 bases, with 12 bases separating them. The CDR3: CASSAQSGTGELFF. In DNA form, the CDR3 reads TGTGCCAGCAGCGCCCAGAGTGGGACCGGGGAGCTGTTTTTT.

V usage is TRBV2 and J usage is TRBJ2-3; no clear D. CDR1 and CDR2 from the germline V gene are SNHLY and FYNNEI. Trimming cost V 4 bases and J 0 bases, with 8 bases left between them. The CDR3 contains 14 residues. CDR3 region: CASSVSPSTDTQYF. The CDR3 DNA reads as TGTGCCAGCAGTGTTTCACCTAGCACAGATACGCAGTATTTT.

In its sample, this clonotype was seen a few times. The V and J genes are TRBV12-5 and TRBJ2-1; perhaps TRBD1 as D (6 bases). CDR1 and CDR2 from the germline V gene are LGHNT and FRNRAP. Deletions cut 7 bases from V and 0 bases from J, with 16 bases between. CDR3 size: 16 residues. The CDR3 is CASVWGQRSSYNEQFF. CDR3 sequence (DNA): TGTGCTAGTGTCTGGGGGCAGAGAAGCTCCTACAATGAGCAGTTCTTC.

The chain employs TRBV20-1 and TRBJ2-5, with D perhaps assigned TRBD1 or TRBD2 (6 bases each). The ends were cut back, 3 bases at V and 2 bases at J, with 10 bases in the middle. In germline, CDR1 is DFQATT, CDR2 SNEGSKA (reference sequence). The CDR3 is 13 residues long. CDR3 coding DNA: TGCAGTGCTAGTTGGGGGGCACAAGAGACCCAGTACTTC. This encodes CSASWGAQETQYF.

This sequence joins TRBV25-1 and TRBJ2-2, with a possible D match to TRBD2 (5 bases). Trimming stripped 6 bases from V and 2 bases from J, with 13 bases between. The CDR3 is 15 residues long. Germline V CDR1 and CDR2: MGHDK, SYGVNS. The CDR3 sequence: CASRPWGDNTGELFF. CDR3 nucleotides: TGTGCCAGCAGACCCTGGGGAGATAACACCGGGGAGCTGTTTTTT.